The clone carrying this T cell receptor (beta chain) was detected a few times. What it binds is unknown. The sample belongs to a study of T-cell memory formation after mild COVID-19. Study-level information: The two donors had largely donor-specific TCR clusters. Study results and limitations: Detection of some responders pre-infection suggested pre-existing cross-reactive memory T cells participated. Clones from the second wave (peaking day 37) had unconfirmed SARS-CoV-2 specificity.

5'RACE, which relied on constant-segment primers, yielded TCR alpha and TCR beta cDNA libraries carrying sample barcodes and UMIs. TCRdb reanalysed the 5' RACE reads using MiXCR and keeps one entry per CDR3 protein. The table has about 560,000 distinct CDR3 sequences, about a fifth seen once; the top ten hold around 9.2%. The sequenced sample was PBMCs or a T cell subset sorted from them (not recorded which). The source of this sequence is an adult woman who had mild COVID-19 (a few samples of this study predate the infection). Cell type and time point are not known.

The CDR3 region has the DNA TGTGCCATCAGTGAAGATGGGACTAGTCGAGATACGCAGTATTTT. It encodes CAISEDGTSRDTQYF. This rearrangement joins TRBV10-3 to TRBJ2-3, with TRBD2 matching over 8 bases. The germline gives CDR1 ENHRY, CDR2 SYGVKD. The CDR3 loop spans 15 amino acids. Trimming removed 3 bases from V and 5 bases from J; junction bases left unmatched: 7.